This T cell receptor (beta chain) was found in a study of blood T cell repertoires in COVID-19. Study as a whole: PBMCs, B-cell-depleted T cells, or T cells provided the cDNA or gDNA that made up the material.

This clone was detected once. While infection was still active, Seattle patients were enrolled and then followed longitudinally. Original processing methods: Reference gene primers were amplified, and this amplification served to estimate nucleated cell counts. Sequencing used immunoSEQ multiplex PCR; TCRdb keeps in-frame clones, though not all of them. The D gene and trimming were derived from the DNA, and the V and J assignments and clone size from that table. Of about 340,000 clones in the sample, over 70% are singletons; the top ten hold about 6.9%. Per germline, CDR1 LGHNA and CDR2 YNFKEQ. The trim removed 1 base at V and 2 bases at J, leaving 6 bases unmatched. The CDR3 spans 17 residues.

The TCR originated in a woman between 45 and 60 years old with COVID-19, enrolled during active disease. The source material was peripheral blood. The V gene is TRBV4-2, the J gene TRBJ2-3; 10 nucleotides line up with TRBD1. As DNA, the CDR3 is TGTGCCAGCAGCCAAGTGCAGGGACAGGGGTACACAGATACGCAGTATTTT. Translated, it gives CASSQVQGQGYTDTQYF.